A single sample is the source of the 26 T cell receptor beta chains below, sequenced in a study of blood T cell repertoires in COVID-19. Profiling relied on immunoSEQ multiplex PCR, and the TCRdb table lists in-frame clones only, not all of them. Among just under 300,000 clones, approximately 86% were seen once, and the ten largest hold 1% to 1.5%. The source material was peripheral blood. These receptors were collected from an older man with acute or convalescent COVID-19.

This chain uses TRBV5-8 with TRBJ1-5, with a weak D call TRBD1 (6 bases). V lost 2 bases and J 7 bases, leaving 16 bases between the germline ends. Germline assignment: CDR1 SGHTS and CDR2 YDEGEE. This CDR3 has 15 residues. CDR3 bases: TGTGCCAGCAGCTTTGGGGGCCTCGTCAACCAGCCCCAGCATTTT. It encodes CASSFGGLVNQPQHF.

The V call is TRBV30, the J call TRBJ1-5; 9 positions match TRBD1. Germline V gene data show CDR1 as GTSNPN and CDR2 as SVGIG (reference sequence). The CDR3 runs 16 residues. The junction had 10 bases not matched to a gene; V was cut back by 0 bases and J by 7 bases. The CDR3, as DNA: TGTGCCTGGAGTGTAAGGTCCGGACAGGGGCAACAGCCCCAGCATTTT. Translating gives CAWSVRSGQGQQPQHF. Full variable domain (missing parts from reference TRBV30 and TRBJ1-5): SQTIHQWPATLVQPVGSPLSLECTVEGTSNPNLYWYRQAAGRGLQLLFYSVGIGQISSEVPQNLSASRPQDRQFILSSKKLLLSDSGFYLCAWSVRSGQGQQPQHFGDGTRLSIL.

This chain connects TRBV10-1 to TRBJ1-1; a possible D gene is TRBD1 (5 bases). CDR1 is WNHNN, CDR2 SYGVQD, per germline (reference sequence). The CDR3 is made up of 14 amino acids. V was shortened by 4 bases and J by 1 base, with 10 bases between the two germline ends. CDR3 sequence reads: CASSAGTANTEAFF. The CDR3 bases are TGCGCCAGCAGTGCTGGGACTGCGAACACTGAAGCTTTCTTT.

In nucleotides, the CDR3 is TGTGCCACCAGTGACCGAACCGGGGGACTTTTTTACAATGAGCAGTTCTTC. This codes for CATSDRTGGLFYNEQFF. J is TRBJ2-1 and V is TRBV24-1; D possibly corresponds to TRBD2 (6 bases). Germline CDR1 and CDR2: KGHDR and SFDVKD. The CDR3 spans 17 residues. V was shortened by 4 bases and J by 4 bases, with 19 bases between the two germline ends.

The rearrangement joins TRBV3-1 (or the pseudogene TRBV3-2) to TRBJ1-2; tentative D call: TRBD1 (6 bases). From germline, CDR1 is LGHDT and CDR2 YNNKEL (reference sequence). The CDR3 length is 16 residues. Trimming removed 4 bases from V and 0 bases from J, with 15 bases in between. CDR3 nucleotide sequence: TGTGCCAGCAGCCTCTCAGGGGTCTTGGCTAACTATGGCTACACCTTC. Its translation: CASSLSGVLANYGYTF.

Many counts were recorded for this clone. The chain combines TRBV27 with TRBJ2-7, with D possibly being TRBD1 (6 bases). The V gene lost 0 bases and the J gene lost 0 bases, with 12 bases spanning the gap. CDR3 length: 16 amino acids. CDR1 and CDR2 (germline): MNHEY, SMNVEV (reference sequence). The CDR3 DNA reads TGTGCCAGCAGTTTATCGTGGCAGGGGTTCTCCTACGAGCAGTACTTC. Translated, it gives CASSLSWQGFSYEQYF.

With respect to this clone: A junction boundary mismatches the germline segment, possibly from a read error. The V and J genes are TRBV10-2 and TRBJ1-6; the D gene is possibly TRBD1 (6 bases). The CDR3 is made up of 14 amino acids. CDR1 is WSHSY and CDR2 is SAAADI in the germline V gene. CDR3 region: CASSESKVGQTEIF. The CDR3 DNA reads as TGCGCCAGCAGTGAGTCGAAGGTCGGACAGACGGAGATCTTT.

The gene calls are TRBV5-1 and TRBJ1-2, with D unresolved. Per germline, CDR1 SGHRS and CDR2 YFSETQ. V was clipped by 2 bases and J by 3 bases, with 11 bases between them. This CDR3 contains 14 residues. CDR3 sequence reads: CASSFHLRDYGYTF. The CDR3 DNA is TGCGCCAGCAGCTTCCACCTCCGGGACTATGGCTACACCTTC.

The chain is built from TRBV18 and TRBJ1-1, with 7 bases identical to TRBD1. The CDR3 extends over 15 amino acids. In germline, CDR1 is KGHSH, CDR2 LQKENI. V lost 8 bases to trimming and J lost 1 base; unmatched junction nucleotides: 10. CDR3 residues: CASRDQTGRNTEAFF. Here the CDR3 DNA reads TGTGCCAGCAGGGATCAGACAGGGAGGAACACTGAAGCTTTCTTT. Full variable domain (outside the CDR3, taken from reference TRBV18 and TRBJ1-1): NAGVMQNPRHLVRRRGQEARLRCSPMKGHSHVYWYRQLPEEGLKFMVYLQKENIIDESGMPKERFSAEFPKEGPSILRIQQVVRGDSAAYFCASRDQTGRNTEAFFGQGTRLTVV.

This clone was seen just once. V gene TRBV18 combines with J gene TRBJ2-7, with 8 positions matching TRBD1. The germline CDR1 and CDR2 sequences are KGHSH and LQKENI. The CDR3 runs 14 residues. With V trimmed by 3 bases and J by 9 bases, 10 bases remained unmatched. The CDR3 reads CASSPNGQGAAQYF. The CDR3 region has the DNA TGTGCCAGCTCACCTAATGGGCAGGGGGCAGCGCAGTACTTC.

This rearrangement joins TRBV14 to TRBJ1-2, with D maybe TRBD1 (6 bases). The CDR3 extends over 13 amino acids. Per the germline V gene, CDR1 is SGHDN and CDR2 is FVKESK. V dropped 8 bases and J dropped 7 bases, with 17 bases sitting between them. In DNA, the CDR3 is TGTGCCAGCTCTCCGACAGGAAGGAGTGGCTACACCTTC. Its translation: CASSPTGRSGYTF.

CDR3 region: CASSRDRPPLHF. The CDR3 bases are TGTGCCAGCAGCCGGGACAGGCCACCCCTCCACTTT. V gene TRBV5-6 combines with J gene TRBJ1-6; 8 positions agree with TRBD1. V shed 4 bases and J 11 bases; nucleotides not matched to a gene: 2. CDR1 is SGHDT and CDR2 is YYEEEE in the germline V gene. This CDR3 spans 12 amino acids.

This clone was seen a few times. CDR3 in DNA: TGTGCCAGCTCACTCGGGTCGGGGGTGCAGCCCCAGCATTTT. As protein: CASSLGSGVQPQHF. J is TRBJ1-5 and V is TRBV18; perhaps TRBD1 as D (5 bases). Trimming removed 4 bases at V and 7 bases at J, with 14 bases between. The CDR3 is 14 residues long. The V gene's germline CDR1 is KGHSH and CDR2 LQKENI.

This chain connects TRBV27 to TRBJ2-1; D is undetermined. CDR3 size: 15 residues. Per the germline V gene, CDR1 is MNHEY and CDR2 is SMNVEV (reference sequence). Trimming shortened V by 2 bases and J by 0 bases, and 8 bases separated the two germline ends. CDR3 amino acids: CASSLSASSYNEQFF. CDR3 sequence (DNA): TGTGCCAGCAGTTTAAGTGCCAGCTCCTACAATGAGCAGTTCTTC.

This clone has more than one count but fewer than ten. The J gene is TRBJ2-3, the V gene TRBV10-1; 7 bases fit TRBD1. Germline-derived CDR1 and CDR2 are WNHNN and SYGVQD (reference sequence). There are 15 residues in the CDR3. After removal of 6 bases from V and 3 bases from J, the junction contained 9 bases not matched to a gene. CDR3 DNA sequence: TGCGCCAGCAGGGTGAGAGGGGGCGAGACAGATACGCAGTATTTT. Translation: CASRVRGGETDTQYF.

The CDR3: CASSTPGQSNEKLFF. CDR3 in DNA: TGTGCCAGCAGTACCCCGGGACAGTCTAATGAAAAACTGTTTTTT. The chain employs TRBV28 and TRBJ1-4; 7 bases align to TRBD1. Germline V lookup: CDR1 MDHEN, CDR2 SYDVKM. The CDR3 spans 15 residues. The V gene end was trimmed by 5 bases and the J gene end by 3 bases; junction bases not matched to a gene: 6.

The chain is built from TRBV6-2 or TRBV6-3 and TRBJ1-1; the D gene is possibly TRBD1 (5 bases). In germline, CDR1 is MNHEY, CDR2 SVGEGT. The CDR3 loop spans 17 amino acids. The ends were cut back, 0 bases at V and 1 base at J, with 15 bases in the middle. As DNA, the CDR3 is TGTGCCAGCAGTTACTCGATGGGGGGTCCTTCGAACACTGAAGCTTTCTTT. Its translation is CASSYSMGGPSNTEAFF.

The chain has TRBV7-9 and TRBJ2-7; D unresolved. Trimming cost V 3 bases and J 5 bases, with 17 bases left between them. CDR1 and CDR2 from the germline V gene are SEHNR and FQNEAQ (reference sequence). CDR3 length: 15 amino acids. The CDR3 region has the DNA TGTGCCAGCAGCTTTAGCTCCTACCCTACTAACGAGCAGTACTTC. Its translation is CASSFSSYPTNEQYF.

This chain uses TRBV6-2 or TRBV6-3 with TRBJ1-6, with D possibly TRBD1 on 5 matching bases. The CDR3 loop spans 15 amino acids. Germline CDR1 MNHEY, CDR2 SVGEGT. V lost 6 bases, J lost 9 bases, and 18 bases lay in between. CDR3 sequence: CASSLPRGLRSPLHF. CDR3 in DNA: TGTGCCAGCAGCCTACCGCGGGGACTTCGTTCACCCCTCCACTTT.

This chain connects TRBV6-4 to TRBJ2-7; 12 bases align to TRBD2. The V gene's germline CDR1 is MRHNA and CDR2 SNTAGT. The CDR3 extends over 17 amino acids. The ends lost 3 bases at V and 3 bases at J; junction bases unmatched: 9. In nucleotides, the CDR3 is TGTGCCAGCAGTGAACTAGGACTAGCGGGGAATAACTACGAGCAGTACTTC. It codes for CASSELGLAGNNYEQYF.

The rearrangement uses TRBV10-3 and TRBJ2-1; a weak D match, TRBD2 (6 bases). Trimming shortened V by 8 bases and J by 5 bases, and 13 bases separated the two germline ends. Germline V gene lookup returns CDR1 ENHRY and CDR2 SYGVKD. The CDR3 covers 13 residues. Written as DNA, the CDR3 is TGTGCCATCTCGTCGGGAGCGGACAATGAGCAGTTCTTC. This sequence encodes CAISSGADNEQFF.

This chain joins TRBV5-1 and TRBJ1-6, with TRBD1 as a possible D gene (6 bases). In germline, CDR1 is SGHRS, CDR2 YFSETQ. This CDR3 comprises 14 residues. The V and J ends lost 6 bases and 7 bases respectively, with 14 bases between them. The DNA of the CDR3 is TGCGCCAGCAAGGGGGACGGAGAAAATTCACCCCTCCACTTT. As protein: CASKGDGENSPLHF.

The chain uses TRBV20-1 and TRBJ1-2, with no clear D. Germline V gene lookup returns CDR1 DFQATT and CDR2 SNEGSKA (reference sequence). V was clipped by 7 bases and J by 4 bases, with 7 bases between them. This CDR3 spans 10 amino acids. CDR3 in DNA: TGCAGTGTCCCACTCTATGGCTACACCTTC. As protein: CSVPLYGYTF.

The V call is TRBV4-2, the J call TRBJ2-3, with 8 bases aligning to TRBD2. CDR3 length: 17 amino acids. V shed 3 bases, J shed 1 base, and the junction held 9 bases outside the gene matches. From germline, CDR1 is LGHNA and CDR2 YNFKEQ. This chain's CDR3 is CASSHVAGTRGTDTQYF. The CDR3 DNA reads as TGTGCCAGCAGCCACGTAGCGGGGACGCGGGGCACAGATACGCAGTATTTT.

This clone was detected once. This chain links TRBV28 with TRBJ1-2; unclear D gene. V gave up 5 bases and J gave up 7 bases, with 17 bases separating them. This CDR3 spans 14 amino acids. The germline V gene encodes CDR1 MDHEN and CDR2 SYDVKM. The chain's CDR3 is CASSPRPGEVGYTF. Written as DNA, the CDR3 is TGTGCCAGCAGTCCCCGCCCCGGGGAGGTTGGCTACACCTTC.

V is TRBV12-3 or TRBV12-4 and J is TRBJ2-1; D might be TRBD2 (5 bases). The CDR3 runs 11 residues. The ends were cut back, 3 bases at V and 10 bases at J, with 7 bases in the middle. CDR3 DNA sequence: TGTGCCAGCAGTTTTACGGGGGAGCAGTTCTTC. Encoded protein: CASSFTGEQFF.